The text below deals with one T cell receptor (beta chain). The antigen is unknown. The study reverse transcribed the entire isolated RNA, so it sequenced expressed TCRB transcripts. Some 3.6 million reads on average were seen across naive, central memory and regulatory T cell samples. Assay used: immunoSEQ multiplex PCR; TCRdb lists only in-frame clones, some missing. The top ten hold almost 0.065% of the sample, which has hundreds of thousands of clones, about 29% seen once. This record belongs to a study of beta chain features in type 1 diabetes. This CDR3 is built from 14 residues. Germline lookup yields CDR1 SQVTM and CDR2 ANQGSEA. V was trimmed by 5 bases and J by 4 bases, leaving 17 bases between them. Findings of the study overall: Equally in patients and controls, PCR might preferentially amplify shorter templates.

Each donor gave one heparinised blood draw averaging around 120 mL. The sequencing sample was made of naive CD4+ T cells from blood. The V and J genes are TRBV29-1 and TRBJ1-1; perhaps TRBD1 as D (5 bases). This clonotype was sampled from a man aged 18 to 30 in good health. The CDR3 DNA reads TGCAGCGTTCTCATCGGGGCGCGGAGCACTGAAGCTTTCTTT. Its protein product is CSVLIGARSTEAFF.